This TCR beta chain was recorded in a study of blood T cell repertoires in COVID-19. Across the study: The United States, Italy and Spain were the sources of the acute and convalescent COVID-19 samples. Nucleic acid was either cDNA or gDNA, and it came from T cells, B-cell-depleted T cells, or PBMCs.

There are 12 residues in the CDR3. Germline V gives CDR1 SQVTM, CDR2 ANQGSEA. Trimming left V 0 bases short and J 4 bases short, with 5 bases between. Per the study methods: How many nucleated cells were present was estimated from reference gene primer amplification. Profiling relied on immunoSEQ multiplex PCR, and the TCRdb table lists in-frame clones only, not all of them. V, J and clone size reflect that table, while D and trimming were determined from the DNA. The top ten hold roughly 8% of the sample, which has about 110,000 clones, roughly 80% seen once. This chain connects TRBV29-1 to TRBJ2-3; D gene ambiguous. Sequenced sample: peripheral blood. The sequence came from a woman aged 40 to 49 with acute or convalescent COVID-19. The CDR3: CSVEEGADTQYF. Written as DNA, the CDR3 is TGCAGCGTTGAAGAGGGCGCAGATACGCAGTATTTT.